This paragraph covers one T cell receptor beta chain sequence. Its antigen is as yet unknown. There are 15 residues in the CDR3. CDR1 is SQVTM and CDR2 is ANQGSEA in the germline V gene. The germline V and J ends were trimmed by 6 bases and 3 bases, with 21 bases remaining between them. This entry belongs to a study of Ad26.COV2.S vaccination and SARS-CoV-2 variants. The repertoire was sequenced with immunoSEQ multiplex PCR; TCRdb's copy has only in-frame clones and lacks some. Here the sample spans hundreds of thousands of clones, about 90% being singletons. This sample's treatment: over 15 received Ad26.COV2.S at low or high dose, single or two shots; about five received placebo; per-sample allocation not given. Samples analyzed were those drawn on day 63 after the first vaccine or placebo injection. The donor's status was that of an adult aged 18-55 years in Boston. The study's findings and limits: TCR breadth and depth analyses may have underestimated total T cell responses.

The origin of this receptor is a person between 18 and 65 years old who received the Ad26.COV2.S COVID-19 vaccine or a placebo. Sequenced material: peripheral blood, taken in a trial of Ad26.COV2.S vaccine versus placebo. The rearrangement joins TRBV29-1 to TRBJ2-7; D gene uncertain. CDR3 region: CSVRYWAGTFYEQYF. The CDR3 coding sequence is TGCAGCGTAAGGTATTGGGCCGGAACCTTCTACGAGCAGTACTTC.